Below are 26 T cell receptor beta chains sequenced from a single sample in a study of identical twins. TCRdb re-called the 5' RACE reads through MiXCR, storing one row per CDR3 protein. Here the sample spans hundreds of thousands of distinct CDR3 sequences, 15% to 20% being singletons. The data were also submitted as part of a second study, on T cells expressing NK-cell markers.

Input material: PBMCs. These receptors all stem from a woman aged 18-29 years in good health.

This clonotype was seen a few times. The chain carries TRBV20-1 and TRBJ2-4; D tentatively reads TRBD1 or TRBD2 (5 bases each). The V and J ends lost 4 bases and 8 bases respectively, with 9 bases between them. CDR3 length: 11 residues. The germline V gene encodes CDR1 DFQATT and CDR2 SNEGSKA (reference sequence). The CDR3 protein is CSATGRHIQYF. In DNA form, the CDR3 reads TGCAGTGCTACGGGACGGCACATTCAGTACTTC.

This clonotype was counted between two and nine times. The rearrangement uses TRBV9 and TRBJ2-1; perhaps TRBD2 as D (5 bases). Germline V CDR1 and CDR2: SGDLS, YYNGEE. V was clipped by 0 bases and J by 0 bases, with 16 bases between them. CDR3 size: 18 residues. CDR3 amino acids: CASSVVGSTGPSYNEQFF. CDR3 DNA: TGTGCCAGCAGCGTAGTGGGGAGCACCGGCCCCTCCTACAATGAGCAGTTCTTC.

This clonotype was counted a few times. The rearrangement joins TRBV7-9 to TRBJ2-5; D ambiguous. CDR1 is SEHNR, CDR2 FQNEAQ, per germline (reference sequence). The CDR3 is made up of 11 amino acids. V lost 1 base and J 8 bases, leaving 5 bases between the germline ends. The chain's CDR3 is CASSLENTQYF. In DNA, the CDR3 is TGTGCCAGCAGCTTAGAAAATACCCAGTACTTC.

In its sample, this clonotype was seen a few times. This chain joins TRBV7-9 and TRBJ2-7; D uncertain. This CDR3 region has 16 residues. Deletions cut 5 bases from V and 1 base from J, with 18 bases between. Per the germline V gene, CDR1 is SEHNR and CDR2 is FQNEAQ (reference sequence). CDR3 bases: TGTGCCAGCAGCCCCGGCCGGAGACGCTCTTCCTACGAGCAGTACTTC. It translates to CASSPGRRRSSYEQYF.

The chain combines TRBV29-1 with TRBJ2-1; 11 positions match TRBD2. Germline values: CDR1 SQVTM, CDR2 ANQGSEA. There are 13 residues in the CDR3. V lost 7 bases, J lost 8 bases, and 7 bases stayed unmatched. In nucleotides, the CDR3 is TGCAGCGAACGACTAGCGGGATTCGATGAGCAGTTCTTC. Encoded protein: CSERLAGFDEQFF.

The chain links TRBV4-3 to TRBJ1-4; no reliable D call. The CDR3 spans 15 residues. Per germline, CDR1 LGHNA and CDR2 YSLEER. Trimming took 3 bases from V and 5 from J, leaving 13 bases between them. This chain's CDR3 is CASSQARGLNEKLFF. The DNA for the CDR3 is TGCGCCAGCAGCCAGGCTCGAGGGTTAAATGAAAAACTGTTTTTT.

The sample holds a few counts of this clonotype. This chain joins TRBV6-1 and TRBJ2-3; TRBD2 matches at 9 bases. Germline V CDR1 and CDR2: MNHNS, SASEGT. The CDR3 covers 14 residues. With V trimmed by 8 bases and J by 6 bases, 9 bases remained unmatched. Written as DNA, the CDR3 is TGTGCCAGCCGTATAGCGGGAGAGGACGATACGCAGTATTTT. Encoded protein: CASRIAGEDDTQYF.

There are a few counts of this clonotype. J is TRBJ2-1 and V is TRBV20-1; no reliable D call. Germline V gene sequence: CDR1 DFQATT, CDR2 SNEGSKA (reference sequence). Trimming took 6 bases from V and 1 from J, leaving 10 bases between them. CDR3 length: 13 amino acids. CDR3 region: CSASRASYNEQFF. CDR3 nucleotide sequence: TGCAGTGCCAGTCGAGCGTCCTACAATGAGCAGTTCTTC.

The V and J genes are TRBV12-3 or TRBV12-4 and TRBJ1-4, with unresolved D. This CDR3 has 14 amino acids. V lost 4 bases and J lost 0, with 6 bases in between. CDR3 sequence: CASSSATTNEKLFF. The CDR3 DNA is TGTGCCAGCAGTTCTGCTACAACTAATGAAAAACTGTTTTTT.

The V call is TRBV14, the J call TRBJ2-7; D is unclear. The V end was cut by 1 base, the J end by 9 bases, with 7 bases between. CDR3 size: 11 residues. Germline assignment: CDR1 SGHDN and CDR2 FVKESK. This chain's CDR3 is CASSQGGPQYF. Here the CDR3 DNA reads TGTGCCAGCAGCCAAGGAGGCCCGCAGTACTTC.

The CDR3 DNA follows: TGTGCCACCAGTAGGCGGGGTGGAGATACGCAGTATTTT. Amino acids: CATSRRGGDTQYF. V is TRBV24-1 and J is TRBJ2-3, with D possibly TRBD2 on 6 matching bases. V was cut by 6 bases and J by 5 bases, with 11 bases left in between. The germline V gene encodes CDR1 KGHDR and CDR2 SFDVKD. The CDR3 length is 13 residues.

CDR3 sequence: CASSEPYSPLHF. Written as DNA, the CDR3 is TGTGCCAGCAGCGAGCCTTACTCACCCCTCCACTTT. V usage is TRBV12-3 or TRBV12-4 and J usage is TRBJ1-6; unclear D gene. The V end was cut by 6 bases, the J end by 10 bases, with 10 bases between. The CDR3 consists of 12 residues.

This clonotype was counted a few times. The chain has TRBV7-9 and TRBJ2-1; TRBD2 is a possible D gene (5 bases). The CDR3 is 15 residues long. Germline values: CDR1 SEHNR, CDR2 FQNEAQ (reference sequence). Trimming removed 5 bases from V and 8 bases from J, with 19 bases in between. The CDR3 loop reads CASSPRNPPRDEQFF. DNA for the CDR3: TGTGCCAGCAGCCCCCGGAACCCCCCGAGGGATGAGCAGTTCTTC.

The chain's CDR3 is CSARGQGEYF. CDR3 DNA sequence: TGCAGTGCTAGAGGACAGGGAGAATACTTC. The V and J genes are TRBV20-1 and TRBJ2-4; 7 nucleotides agree with TRBD1. The V segment lost 1 base and the J segment 16 bases; nucleotides outside the gene matches: 4. Germline CDR1 DFQATT, CDR2 SNEGSKA (reference sequence). The CDR3 spans 10 residues.

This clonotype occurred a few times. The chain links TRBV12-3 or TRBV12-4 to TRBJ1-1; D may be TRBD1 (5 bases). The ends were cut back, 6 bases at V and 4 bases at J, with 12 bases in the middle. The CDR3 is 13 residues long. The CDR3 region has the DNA TGTGCCAGCAGCCTGACAGTAGTCACTGAAGCTTTCTTT. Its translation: CASSLTVVTEAFF.

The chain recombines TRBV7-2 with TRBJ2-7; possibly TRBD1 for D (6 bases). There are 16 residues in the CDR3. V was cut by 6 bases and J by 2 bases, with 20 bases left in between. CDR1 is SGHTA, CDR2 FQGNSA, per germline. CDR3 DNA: TGTGCCAGCAGTTTATCACCCGGGACACGGACCTACGAGCAGTACTTC. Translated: CASSLSPGTRTYEQYF.

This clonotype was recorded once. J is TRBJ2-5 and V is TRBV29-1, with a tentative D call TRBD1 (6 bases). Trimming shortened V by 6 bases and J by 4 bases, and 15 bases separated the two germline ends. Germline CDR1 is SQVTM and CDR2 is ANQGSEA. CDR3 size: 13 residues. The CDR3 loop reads CSVRTGSGETQYF. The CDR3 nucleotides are TGCAGCGTGCGTACAGGGAGCGGAGAGACCCAGTACTTC.

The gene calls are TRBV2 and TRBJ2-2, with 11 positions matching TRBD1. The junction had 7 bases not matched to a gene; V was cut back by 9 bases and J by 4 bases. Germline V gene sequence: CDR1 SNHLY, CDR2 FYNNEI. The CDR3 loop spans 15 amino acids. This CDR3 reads CASHSGTGGTGELFF. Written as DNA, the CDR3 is TGTGCCAGTCATTCCGGGACAGGGGGCACCGGGGAGCTGTTTTTT. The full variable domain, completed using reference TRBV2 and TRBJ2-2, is EPEVTQTPSHQVTQMGQEVILRCVPISNHLYFYWYRQILGQKVEFLVSFYNNEISEKSEIFDDQFSVERPDGSNFTLKIRSTKLEDSAMYFCASHSGTGGTGELFFGEGSRLTVL.

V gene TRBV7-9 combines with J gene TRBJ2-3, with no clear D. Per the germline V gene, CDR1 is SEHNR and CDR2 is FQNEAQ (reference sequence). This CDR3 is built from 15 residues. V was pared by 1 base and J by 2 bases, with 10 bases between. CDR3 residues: CASSLERRHTDTQYF. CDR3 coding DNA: TGTGCCAGCAGCTTAGAGAGGCGACACACAGATACGCAGTATTTT.

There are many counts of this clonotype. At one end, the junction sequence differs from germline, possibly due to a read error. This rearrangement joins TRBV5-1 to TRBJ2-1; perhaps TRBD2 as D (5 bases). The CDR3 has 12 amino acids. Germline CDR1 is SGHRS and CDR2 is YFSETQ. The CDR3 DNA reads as TGTGCCAGCAGTTTAGTAGGAGGTGAGCAGTTCTTC. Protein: CASSLVGGEQFF. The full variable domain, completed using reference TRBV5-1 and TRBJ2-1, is KAGVTQTPRYLIKTRGQQVTLSCSPISGHRSVSWYQQTPGQGLQFLFEYFSETQRNKGNFPGRFSGRQFSNSRSEMNVSTLELGDSALYLCASSLVGGEQFFGPGTRLTVL.

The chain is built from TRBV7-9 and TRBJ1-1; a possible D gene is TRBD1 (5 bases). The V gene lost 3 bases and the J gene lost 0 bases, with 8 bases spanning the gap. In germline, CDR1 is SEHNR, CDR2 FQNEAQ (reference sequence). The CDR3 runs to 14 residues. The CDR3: CASSLKGVNTEAFF. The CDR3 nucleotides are TGTGCCAGCAGCTTGAAAGGGGTGAACACTGAAGCTTTCTTT. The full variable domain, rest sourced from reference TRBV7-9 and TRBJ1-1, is DTGVSQNPRHKITKRGQNVTFRCDPISEHNRLYWYRQTLGQGPEFLTYFQNEAQLEKSRLLSDRFSAERPKGSFSTLEIQRTEQGDSAMYLCASSLKGVNTEAFFGQGTRLTVV.

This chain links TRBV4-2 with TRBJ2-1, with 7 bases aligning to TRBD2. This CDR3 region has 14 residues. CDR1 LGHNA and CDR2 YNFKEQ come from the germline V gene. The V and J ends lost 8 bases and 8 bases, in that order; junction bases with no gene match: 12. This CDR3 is CASGGGEPRHEQFF. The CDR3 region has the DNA TGTGCCAGCGGGGGGGGTGAGCCCCGCCATGAGCAGTTCTTC.

The CDR3 here is CASSFSPPGPTNEQFF. In nucleotides, the CDR3 is TGTGCCAGCAGTTTCTCGCCCCCGGGACCGACCAATGAGCAGTTCTTC. The chain is built from TRBV6-5 and TRBJ2-1; D tentatively reads TRBD1 or TRBD2 (5 bases each). This CDR3 is built from 16 residues. V lost 4 bases, J lost 6 bases, and 19 bases lay in between. Per the germline V gene, CDR1 is MNHEY and CDR2 is SVGAGI.

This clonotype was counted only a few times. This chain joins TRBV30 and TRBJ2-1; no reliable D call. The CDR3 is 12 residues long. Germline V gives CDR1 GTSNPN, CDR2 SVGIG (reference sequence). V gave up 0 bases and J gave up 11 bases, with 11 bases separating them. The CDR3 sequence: CAWSVGVAQQFF. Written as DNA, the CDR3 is TGTGCCTGGAGTGTAGGAGTAGCCCAGCAGTTCTTC. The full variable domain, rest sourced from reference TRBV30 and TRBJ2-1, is SQTIHQWPATLVQPVGSPLSLECTVEGTSNPNLYWYRQAAGRGLQLLFYSVGIGQISSEVPQNLSASRPQDRQFILSSKKLLLSDSGFYLCAWSVGVAQQFFGPGTRLTVL.

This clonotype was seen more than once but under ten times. DNA for the CDR3: TGTGCCAGCATGCAGCGGGGGTTCACAGATACGCAGTATTTT. Translating gives CASMQRGFTDTQYF. The chain is built from TRBV6-1 and TRBJ2-3; 8 bases are a match to TRBD2. This CDR3 spans 14 amino acids. Germline CDR1 reads MNHNS; CDR2 reads SASEGT. V shed 7 bases and J 2 bases; nucleotides not matched to a gene: 5.

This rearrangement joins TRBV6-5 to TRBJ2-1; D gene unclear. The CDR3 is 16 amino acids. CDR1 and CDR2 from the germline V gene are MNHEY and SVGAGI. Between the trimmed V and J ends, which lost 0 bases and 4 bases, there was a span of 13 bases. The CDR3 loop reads CASSYSPSGHYNEQFF. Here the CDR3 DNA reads TGTGCCAGCAGTTACTCCCCCAGTGGCCATTACAATGAGCAGTTCTTC.